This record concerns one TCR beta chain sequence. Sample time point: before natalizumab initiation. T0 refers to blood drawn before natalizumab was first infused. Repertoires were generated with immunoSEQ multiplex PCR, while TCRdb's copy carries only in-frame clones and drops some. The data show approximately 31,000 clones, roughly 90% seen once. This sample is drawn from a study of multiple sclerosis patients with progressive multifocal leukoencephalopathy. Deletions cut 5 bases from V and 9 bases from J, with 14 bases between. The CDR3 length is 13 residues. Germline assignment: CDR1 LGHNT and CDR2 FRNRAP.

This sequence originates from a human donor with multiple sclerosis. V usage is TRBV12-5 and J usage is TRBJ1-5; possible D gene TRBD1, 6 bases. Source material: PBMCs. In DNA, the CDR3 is TGTGCTAGTGGTCGGGACACGGAGGCGCCCCAGCATTTT. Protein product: CASGRDTEAPQHF.